This T cell receptor beta chain was documented in a study of blood T cell repertoires in COVID-19. Study at large: The United States, Italy and Spain provided the acute and convalescent COVID-19 samples. Nucleic acid was either cDNA or gDNA, and it came from T cells, B-cell-depleted T cells, or PBMCs.

Authors' data handling: From reference gene primer amplification, estimates of nucleated cell counts were derived. This table comes from immunoSEQ multiplex PCR, and its TCRdb copy is limited to in-frame clones, with some not included. From that table come the V and J calls and clone size; the DNA was used to work out D and trimming. The table records about 130,000 clones, around nine tenths of them present only once. This CDR3 region has 11 residues. V lost 5 bases, J lost 14 bases, and 5 bases stayed unmatched. Germline V lookup: CDR1 DFQATT, CDR2 SNEGSKA (reference sequence). The Seattle patients joined while their infection was active and were tracked longitudinally afterward.

The sequencing sample was made of peripheral blood. The TCR comes from a man in his fifties or sixties with COVID-19, enrolled during active disease. The V and J genes are TRBV20-1 and TRBJ2-1; TRBD2 agrees at 11 bases. CDR3 sequence: CSAPTSGIEFF. In DNA form, the CDR3 reads TGCAGTGCTCCGACTAGCGGGATAGAGTTCTTC.